This section outlines one T cell receptor beta chain sequence together with its context. Its antigen specificity is not known. Per-base qualities were not stored, and no clone one base away is much larger. This entry belongs to a study of T-cell reconstitution after alpha-beta-depleted transplantation in children (dated by TCRdb to 2015 to 2016). About the full investigation: T-cell immune reconstitution after TCRalphabeta/CD19-depleted allogeneic hematopoietic cell transplantation in children was quantitatively tracked in the study by means of TCR repertoire profiling.

From the cysteine through the phenylalanine, the CDR3 covers 11 amino acids. The only DNA kept is the CDR3, 33 bases in frame from the first base. Sequences DFQATT (CDR1) and SNEGSKA (CDR2) are obtained from the germline V gene (reference sequence). The trim is 6 bases for V and 8 bases for J, with a gap of 10 bases between the germline ends. Preparation of the library involved PCR. The instrument was an Illumina HiSeq 2500. Molecular barcoding was employed in the preparation of TCR libraries, with unique molecular identifiers being used to normalize TCRbeta repertoire quantification. TCRdb took the public reads, trimmed them with fastp at Q25, ran MiXCR for clone calling and kept in-frame beta chains. Entries are consolidated by CDR3 protein sequence, retaining the most common genes and DNA. The sample contains over 550,000 distinct CDR3 sequences, 8% to 11% of them found a single time. Less than 5% of the sample comes from the top ten.

The rearranged chain carries TRBV20-1 and TRBJ1-4; the D gene lacks a confident call. The material was PBMCs from the stem cell graft donor, obtained from the stem cell graft. This receptor was obtained from a human donor who donated a stem cell graft to a child with acute myeloid leukemia. The nucleotide sequence reads as follows: TGCAGTGCCCGTGGCGAAGAAAAACTGTTTTTT. It specifies CSARGEEKLFF.